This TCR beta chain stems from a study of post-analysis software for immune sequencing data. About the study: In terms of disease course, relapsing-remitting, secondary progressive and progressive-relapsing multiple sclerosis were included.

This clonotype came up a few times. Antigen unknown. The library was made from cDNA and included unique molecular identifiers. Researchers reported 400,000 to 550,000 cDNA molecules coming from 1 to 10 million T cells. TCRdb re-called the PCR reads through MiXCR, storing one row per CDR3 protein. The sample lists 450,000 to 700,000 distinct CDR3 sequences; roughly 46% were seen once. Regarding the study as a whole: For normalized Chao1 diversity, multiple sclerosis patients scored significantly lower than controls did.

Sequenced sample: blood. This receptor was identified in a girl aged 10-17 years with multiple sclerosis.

CDR3 DNA sequence: TGTGCCAGCAGCCTGCGGGGGGGGAACAATGAGCAGTTCTTC. This sequence encodes CASSLRGGNNEQFF. The rearrangement links TRBV7-2 to TRBJ2-1, with 9 bases matching TRBD2. After removal of 5 bases from V and 5 bases from J, the junction contained 4 bases not matched to a gene. The CDR3 runs to 14 residues. Germline CDR1 and CDR2: SGHTA and FQGNSA.